These 17 T cell receptor beta chains were all obtained from the same sample, sequenced in a study of T cells after yellow fever vaccination. TCRdb recomputed calls from the 5' RACE reads with MiXCR, one row per CDR3 protein. The data show roughly 300,000 distinct CDR3 sequences, around 8.1% seen once. This sample comprised PBMCs, obtained approximately 40 days after the first yellow fever vaccination. The source is a man between 18 and 29 years old who received the YFV17D yellow fever vaccine.

In this sample, this clonotype turned up a few times. The rearrangement uses TRBV7-3 and TRBJ2-3; the match to TRBD2 covers 9 bases. Per germline, CDR1 SGHTA and CDR2 FQGTGA. Trimming removed 2 bases from V and 2 bases from J; junction bases left unmatched: 5. The CDR3 spans 16 residues. CDR3 sequence: CASSLGRGGYTDTQYF. In nucleotides, the CDR3 is TGTGCCAGCAGCTTAGGGCGGGGGGGCTACACAGATACGCAGTATTTT.

The chain carries TRBV7-8 and TRBJ1-5, with TRBD1 matching over 7 bases. Per the germline V gene, CDR1 is SGHVS and CDR2 is FQNEAQ. The CDR3 totals 15 residues. Trimming cost V 4 bases and J 5 bases; bases outside gene matches: 8. CDR3 amino acids: CASSSGTVWDQPQHF. CDR3 bases: TGTGCCAGCAGCTCGGGGACAGTATGGGATCAGCCCCAGCATTTT.

This chain connects TRBV4-2 to TRBJ2-6, with no clear D. CDR3 size: 16 residues. V was clipped by 1 base and J by 2 bases, with 9 bases between them. Germline V CDR1 and CDR2: LGHNA, YNFKEQ. The CDR3 DNA reads as TGTGCCAGCAGCCAAGTGGGTACCCCTGGGGCCAACGTCCTGACTTTC. It translates to CASSQVGTPGANVLTF.

This clonotype was seen a handful of times. The rearrangement joins TRBV4-1 to TRBJ2-1, with 12 bases that match TRBD2. The ends lost 4 bases at V and 12 bases at J; junction bases unmatched: 7. Germline V gene data show CDR1 as MGHRA and CDR2 as YSYEKL. This CDR3 contains 14 residues. CDR3 nucleotides: TGCGCCAGCAGCCCCAGACTAGCGGGGGTATCGCAGTTCTTC. It specifies CASSPRLAGVSQFF.

The chain links TRBV11-2 to TRBJ2-1, with D unclear. The CDR3 runs 17 residues. Germline CDR1 SGHAT, CDR2 FQNNGV. V was clipped by 5 bases and J by 8 bases, with 25 bases between them. The CDR3: CASSPPPPEIVGYEQFF. CDR3 sequence (DNA): TGTGCCAGCAGCCCCCCCCCACCGGAGATAGTAGGCTATGAGCAGTTCTTC.

The rearrangement links TRBV12-3 or TRBV12-4 to TRBJ1-6, with a tentative D call TRBD1 (5 bases). The V gene lost 1 base and the J gene lost 0 bases, with 10 bases spanning the gap. The CDR3 runs 17 residues. CDR3 bases: TGTGCCAGCAGTTTAGGAAAGGGGCACTCCTATAATTCACCCCTCCACTTT. As protein: CASSLGKGHSYNSPLHF.

The chain links TRBV2 to TRBJ1-5, with D unclear. Trimming took off 6 bases at V and 0 bases at J, with 9 bases between the two ends. CDR1 and CDR2 from the germline V gene are SNHLY and FYNNEI. This CDR3 is built from 14 residues. The chain's CDR3 is CASRAVNSNQPQHF. The CDR3 region has the DNA TGTGCCAGCAGGGCAGTTAATAGCAATCAGCCCCAGCATTTT.

The genes are TRBV5-1 and TRBJ2-7, with 10 bases identical to TRBD1. Trimming took 3 bases from V and 4 from J; bases not matched to a gene: 7. Looked up from germline, CDR1 is SGHRS and CDR2 is YFSETQ. The CDR3 is made up of 15 amino acids. CDR3 sequence (DNA): TGCGCCAGCAGCTCCGGCCCGGGACAGGGGTACGAGCAGTACGTC. Translating gives CASSSGPGQGYEQYV.

In regard to this clonotype: This may stem from a read error, because a much larger clone lies one nucleotide away. This chain uses TRBV25-1 with TRBJ2-2; TRBD2 is a possible D gene (6 bases). The length of the CDR3 is 13 residues. CDR1 is MGHDK, CDR2 SYGVNS, per germline. In nucleotides, the CDR3 is TGTGCCAGCAGACGAGGGGAAGGCGGGGAGCCGTTTTTT. Its translation: CASRRGEGGEPFF.

This clonotype was found a few times. The CDR3 is CASSLDSVDTQYF. The CDR3 DNA sequence: TGCGCCAGCAGCTTGGACAGCGTAGATACGCAGTATTTT. The rearrangement uses TRBV5-1 and TRBJ2-3; D is uncertain. The CDR3 extends over 13 amino acids. Trimming pared 0 bases from V and 5 bases from J, leaving 7 bases between. Germline values: CDR1 SGHRS, CDR2 YFSETQ.

This chain uses TRBV4-1 with TRBJ2-7; 11 nucleotides align to TRBD1. V gave up 5 bases and J gave up 2 bases; unmatched junction bases: 5. Germline V lookup: CDR1 MGHRA, CDR2 YSYEKL. This CDR3 contains 15 residues. CDR3 sequence reads: CASSFGQGAPYEQYF. The DNA for the CDR3 is TGCGCCAGCAGCTTCGGACAGGGGGCTCCCTACGAGCAGTACTTC.

This clonotype turned up a few times. Compared with germline, one end of the junction differs, possibly owing to a read error. The DNA of the CDR3 is TGTGCTAGCAGCTCCGGGACAGGCCAAGAGACCCAGTACTTC. Amino acid sequence: CASSSGTGQETQYF. The J gene is TRBJ2-5, the V gene TRBV7-7; TRBD1 matches at 8 bases. This CDR3 spans 14 amino acids. From germline, CDR1 is SSHAT and CDR2 FNYEAQ (reference sequence).

The sample holds a few counts of this clonotype. CDR3 in DNA: TGCGCCAGCAGCTTAACAGGGGAAGGCGAGACCCAGTACTTC. Its translation is CASSLTGEGETQYF. V usage is TRBV5-1 and J usage is TRBJ2-5; TRBD1 matches 7 bases. The CDR3 extends over 14 amino acids. CDR1 SGHRS and CDR2 YFSETQ come from the germline V gene. Losses at the gene ends were 2 bases for V and 5 bases for J; bases not matched to a gene: 6.

This clonotype occurred a few times. The CDR3 nucleotides read TGCAGTGCTACCCCGGCTGGGGCCAACGTCCTGACTTTC. Translation gives CSATPAGANVLTF. The chain couples TRBV20-1 to TRBJ2-6; no firm D call. V shed 4 bases and J shed 2 bases, with 6 bases lying between them. The CDR3 totals 13 residues. Per the germline V gene, CDR1 is DFQATT and CDR2 is SNEGSKA (reference sequence).

J is TRBJ2-7 and V is TRBV29-1, with 7 bases matching TRBD1. The CDR3 has 11 residues. Germline V gene data show CDR1 as SQVTM and CDR2 as ANQGSEA. CDR3 sequence reads: CSVARTGDPGV. CDR3 bases: TGCAGCGTGGCCAGGACAGGAGACCCGGGAGTC.

The chain has TRBV24-1 and TRBJ2-1; 7 bases agree with TRBD2. Germline assignment: CDR1 KGHDR and CDR2 SFDVKD. CDR3 size: 14 residues. Trimming took 4 bases from V and 1 from J; bases not matched to a gene: 0. CDR3 bases: TGTGCCACCAGTGAAGCGGGGTCCTACAATGAGCAGTTCTTC. It codes for CATSEAGSYNEQFF.

The sample holds many counts of this clonotype. The chain joins TRBV7-2 to TRBJ2-7; no firm D call. The length of the CDR3 is 15 residues. The V end lost 0 bases, the J end lost 0 bases, and 9 bases lay between the germline ends. Germline V gene data show CDR1 as SGHTA and CDR2 as FQGNSA. CDR3 protein: CASSLAWASSYEQYF. The DNA of the CDR3 is TGTGCCAGCAGCTTAGCGTGGGCTAGCTCCTACGAGCAGTACTTC.